The clone carrying this T cell receptor (beta chain) was counted many times. Its antigen is as yet unknown. The data belong to a study of regulatory T cells in long-lasting Graves disease. Whole-study results and caveats: Lower TCR diversity characterized persistent Graves' patients relative to newly diagnosed patients. The study found TRBV28, TRBJ1-2 and TRBJ2-5 favored in persistent disease.

According to the study, TCR beta libraries were built with iRepertoire HTBI primers and CDR3-region Arm-PCR. TCRdb fed the multiplex PCR reads into MiXCR, producing one record per CDR3 protein. The repertoire includes 400,000 to 500,000 distinct CDR3 sequences, approximately 22% of them detected once, and roughly an eighth sits in the top ten. Time point reported: persistent/refractory GD, antithyroid drugs over 5 years with positive TRAb. RNA from PBMCs was the source of the TCR library. V was cut by 4 bases and J by 3 bases, with 12 bases left in between. This CDR3 has 14 residues. Germline V gene sequence: CDR1 LNHDA, CDR2 SQIVND (reference sequence).

The sample consisted of peripheral blood mononuclear cells (PBMCs), taken when the disease was refractory, from a patient treated with antithyroid drugs. This chain joins TRBV19 and TRBJ1-2; D might be TRBD1 (6 bases). This receptor was obtained from a female donor with Graves disease. CDR3 loop: CASSTKPGDYGYTF. The CDR3 DNA reads TGTGCCAGTAGTACAAAACCAGGGGACTATGGCTACACCTTC.